One sample yielded the 32 T cell receptor beta chains listed below, sequenced in a study of T cells after yellow fever vaccination (dated by TCRdb to between 2018 and 2020). Libraries were made using 5' RACE. The instrument given in TCRdb is Illumina HiSeq 2500. Starting from the raw public reads, TCRdb applied fastp trimming at Q25, assembled clones with MiXCR and retained in-frame beta chains. A single entry per CDR3 protein holds the most common genes and DNA from its merged rows. The sample table contains around 250,000 distinct CDR3 sequences; only one count was recorded for 6% to 7.5% of them. The leading ten clones occupy roughly 0.9% of the sample. The treatment or condition label corresponds to: live attenuated yellow fever vaccine strain. The starting material was CD4+ T cells sorted from PBMCs, obtained 15 days after the yellow fever booster vaccination. These receptors originate from a man aged 25-45 years who received the YFV17D yellow fever vaccine.

This clonotype occurred many times. The chain combines TRBV6-2 or TRBV6-3 with TRBJ1-1; no clear D. From germline, CDR1 is MNHEY and CDR2 SVGEGT. This CDR3 is built from 14 residues. V was cut by 4 bases and J by 1 base, with 10 bases left in between. The CDR3 is CASSLQYPNTEAFF. CDR3 nucleotide sequence: TGTGCCAGCAGTTTGCAGTACCCGAACACTGAAGCTTTCTTT.

The rearrangement links TRBV7-2 to TRBJ2-1, with TRBD2 matching 8 bases. The CDR3 sequence is 15 residues long. Germline lookup yields CDR1 SGHTA and CDR2 FQGNSA. V shed 1 base, J shed 7 bases, and the junction held 6 bases outside the gene matches. CDR3 nucleotides: TGTGCCAGCAGCTTAGTTAGCGGGATAAGGAATGAGCAGTTCTTC. Protein: CASSLVSGIRNEQFF. Based on the CDR3 plus reference TRBV7-2 and TRBJ2-1, the full variable domain is GAGVSQSPSNKVTEKGKDVELRCDPISGHTALYWYRQSLGQGLEFLIYFQGNSAPDKSGLPSDRFSAERTGGSVSTLTIQRTQQEDSAVYLCASSLVSGIRNEQFFGPGTRLTVL.

CDR3 protein: CASSPDILAGVRNEQFF. The CDR3, as DNA: TGTGCCAGCTCACCCGATATTCTAGCGGGAGTACGAAATGAGCAGTTCTTC. This rearrangement joins TRBV18 to TRBJ2-1; the match to TRBD2 covers 10 bases. Trimming removed 3 bases from V and 7 bases from J; junction bases left unmatched: 12. The CDR3 covers 17 residues. CDR1 KGHSH and CDR2 LQKENI come from the germline V gene.

In this sample, this clonotype turned up a few times. The chain is built from TRBV20-1 and TRBJ2-5; D is possibly TRBD2 (5 bases). CDR1 DFQATT and CDR2 SNEGSKA come from the germline V gene (reference sequence). The ends were cut back, 0 bases at V and 4 bases at J, with 15 bases in the middle. This CDR3 is built from 15 residues. The CDR3 DNA sequence: TGCAGTGCTAGAGACCCCCGGCGGGCGGGAGAGACCCAGTACTTC. This sequence encodes CSARDPRRAGETQYF.

This clonotype was detected ten times or more. The chain uses TRBV7-2 and TRBJ2-4; D gene unclear. The CDR3 runs to 11 residues. Looked up from germline, CDR1 is SGHTA and CDR2 is FQGNSA. V shed 1 base and J shed 7 bases, with 2 bases lying between them. CDR3 DNA: TGTGCCAGCAGCTTAGGGAACATTCAGTACTTC. Encoded protein: CASSLGNIQYF. Full variable domain (outside the CDR3, taken from reference TRBV7-2 and TRBJ2-4): GAGVSQSPSNKVTEKGKDVELRCDPISGHTALYWYRQSLGQGLEFLIYFQGNSAPDKSGLPSDRFSAERTGGSVSTLTIQRTQQEDSAVYLCASSLGNIQYFGAGTRLSVL.

This clonotype was detected only a few times. The V and J genes are TRBV20-1 and TRBJ2-5, with TRBD2 matching 8 bases. The germline V gene encodes CDR1 DFQATT and CDR2 SNEGSKA (reference sequence). The CDR3 runs to 15 residues. The V segment lost 0 bases and the J segment 5 bases; nucleotides outside the gene matches: 8. The CDR3 protein is CSARDPQRETETQYF. Written as DNA, the CDR3 is TGCAGTGCTAGAGATCCACAGCGGGAGACGGAGACCCAGTACTTC.

This clonotype was counted only a few times. J is TRBJ2-1 and V is TRBV7-2, with 8 nucleotides matching TRBD2. The CDR3 is 15 residues long. CDR1 and CDR2 (germline): SGHTA, FQGNSA. V was pared by 4 bases and J by 5 bases, with 7 bases of the junction left unmatched. The CDR3 nucleotides read TGTGCCAGCAGCTGGAGCGGGAGTGGAGACAATGAGCAGTTCTTC. This gives the protein CASSWSGSGDNEQFF.

The V call is TRBV14, the J call TRBJ2-1, with D possibly called TRBD1 or TRBD2 (5 bases each). This CDR3 is built from 18 residues. Germline loops: CDR1 SGHDN, CDR2 FVKESK. V shed 4 bases and J shed 4 bases, with 23 bases lying between them. The CDR3 protein is CASSLLAPWGSRYNEQFF. The DNA for the CDR3 is TGTGCCAGCAGCCTCCTCGCCCCTTGGGGGAGTCGGTACAATGAGCAGTTCTTC.

This clonotype was seen a few times. The chain employs TRBV7-9 and TRBJ2-1; D is undetermined. CDR3 size: 15 residues. Deletions cut 1 base from V and 7 bases from J, with 14 bases between. Germline V gene sequence: CDR1 SEHNR, CDR2 FQNEAQ (reference sequence). The chain's CDR3 is CASSLGVSPWNEQFF. CDR3 in DNA: TGTGCCAGCAGCTTAGGTGTTAGCCCCTGGAATGAGCAGTTCTTC. Together with reference TRBV7-9 and TRBJ2-1, the CDR3 gives the full variable domain: DTGVSQNPRHKITKRGQNVTFRCDPISEHNRLYWYRQTLGQGPEFLTYFQNEAQLEKSRLLSDRFSAERPKGSFSTLEIQRTEQGDSAMYLCASSLGVSPWNEQFFGPGTRLTVL.

A few counts support this clonotype. This chain connects TRBV25-1 to TRBJ2-7; D gene uncertain. V was cut by 7 bases and J by 3 bases, with 10 bases left in between. The germline CDR1 and CDR2 sequences are MGHDK and SYGVNS. The CDR3 runs to 12 residues. The CDR3 region is CASNGDFYEQYF. In nucleotides, the CDR3 is TGTGCCAGCAATGGCGACTTCTACGAGCAGTACTTC.

This clonotype came up many times. This chain joins TRBV20-1 and TRBJ1-2; 7 bases agree with TRBD1. This CDR3 has 11 amino acids. Germline V gene lookup returns CDR1 DFQATT and CDR2 SNEGSKA (reference sequence). V trimming: 5 bases; J trimming: 4 bases; junction bases outside the gene matches: 1. This CDR3 is CSAWTGYGYTF. The DNA of the CDR3 is TGCAGTGCTTGGACAGGCTATGGCTACACCTTC.

The V gene is TRBV7-2, the J gene TRBJ2-4; D may match TRBD1 or TRBD2 (5 bases each). Germline V gives CDR1 SGHTA, CDR2 FQGNSA. Trimming left V 0 bases short and J 9 bases short, with 18 bases between. The CDR3 spans 16 residues. DNA of the CDR3: TGTGCCAGCAGCTTAGCTCGGGACCCTTCAGGGAGCATTCAGTACTTC. It is translated as CASSLARDPSGSIQYF.

This clonotype has a handful of counts. The rearrangement links TRBV5-1 to TRBJ2-7; 13 bases are a match to TRBD2. CDR1 and CDR2 from the germline V gene are SGHRS and YFSETQ. The CDR3 loop spans 14 amino acids. V gave up 4 bases and J gave up 4 bases; unmatched junction bases: 2. CDR3 protein: CASSETSGRYEQYF. As DNA, the CDR3 is TGCGCCAGCAGCGAGACTAGCGGGAGGTACGAGCAGTACTTC.

This clonotype was observed a handful of times. J is TRBJ2-1 and V is TRBV29-1, with TRBD1 matching 8 bases. This CDR3 comprises 13 residues. Germline V CDR1 and CDR2: SQVTM, ANQGSEA. V dropped 7 bases and J dropped 5; count of bases not matched to a gene: 7. CDR3 sequence (DNA): TGCAGCGGTTCGACAGGGGCGGACAATGAGCAGTTCTTC. This gives the protein CSGSTGADNEQFF.

This clonotype occurred a few times. The V and J genes are TRBV10-3 and TRBJ2-1; 9 bases align to TRBD2. CDR3 length: 16 amino acids. The J segment lost 8 bases and the V segment lost 6 bases, leaving 14 bases of the junction unmatched. Germline V CDR1 and CDR2: ENHRY, SYGVKD. The CDR3 nucleotides read TGTGCCATCAGGGGGGGTGAGAGTAGCGGGAGTGATGAGCAGTTCTTC. Amino acid sequence: CAIRGGESSGSDEQFF.

This clonotype was seen only a few times. The chain links TRBV18 to TRBJ2-7; 8 nucleotides align to TRBD2. The CDR3 contains 15 residues. CDR1 KGHSH and CDR2 LQKENI come from the germline V gene. With 6 bases clipped from V and 7 bases from J, the junction kept 14 bases outside the gene matches. CDR3 DNA: TGTGCCAGCTCCCACTCCGGGGGGGCCCACACTGAGCAGTACTTC. It codes for CASSHSGGAHTEQYF.

This clonotype was recorded at least ten times. The V call is TRBV5-6, the J call TRBJ1-1; D is unclear. V lost 4 bases and J 7 bases, leaving 23 bases between the germline ends. The CDR3 spans 16 residues. From germline, CDR1 is SGHDT and CDR2 YYEEEE. In DNA form, the CDR3 reads TGTGCCAGCAGCATGGTGGATAATCTGGGCAGTAGTGAAGCTTTCTTT. Its translation: CASSMVDNLGSSEAFF.

Note on this clonotype: A single base separates this from a much larger clone, so it may be a read error. The gene calls are TRBV27 and TRBJ2-4, with 9 bases matching TRBD1. CDR1 is MNHEY, CDR2 SMNVEV, per germline (reference sequence). J was trimmed by 9 bases and V by 6 bases; bases with no gene match: 12. The CDR3 is 15 amino acids. CDR3 DNA: TGTGCCAGCAGCTTAACAGGGGGCTGGTGGGGCATTCAGTACTTC. Translation: CASSLTGGWWGIQYF.

This clonotype turned up a few times. The chain recombines TRBV6-2 or TRBV6-3 with TRBJ1-6, with 7 bases matching TRBD1. The germline V gene has CDR1 MNHEY and CDR2 SVGEGT. CDR3 length: 20 amino acids. V trimming: 5 bases; J trimming: 8 bases; junction bases outside the gene matches: 24. The CDR3, as DNA: TGTGCCAGCAGTAGGGACACCGGTTTTTGGGTAACAGGGGAATATTCACCCCTCCACTTT. This translates into CASSRDTGFWVTGEYSPLHF.

The rearrangement links TRBV12-3 or TRBV12-4 to TRBJ2-3, with no clear D. CDR3 length: 16 residues. V shed 10 bases and J shed 0 bases, with 20 bases lying between them. The CDR3 here is CATSPSRPTSTDTQYF. The CDR3 DNA reads as TGTGCCACGTCACCCTCGCGGCCAACTAGCACAGATACGCAGTATTTT.

This clonotype was recorded at least ten times. The rearrangement uses TRBV7-2 and TRBJ1-1, with 10 bases identical to TRBD1. The ends lost 5 bases at V and 7 bases at J; junction bases unmatched: 7. Germline CDR1 SGHTA, CDR2 FQGNSA. This CDR3 region has 14 residues. The CDR3 DNA reads as TGTGCCAGCAGCCCCAGACAGGGGGCCGGTGAAGCTTTCTTT. Translated: CASSPRQGAGEAFF.

This clonotype appeared a few times. This chain joins TRBV12-3 or TRBV12-4 and TRBJ2-7, with D unresolved. The V gene lost 5 bases and the J gene lost 7 bases, with 18 bases spanning the gap. This CDR3 comprises 14 residues. In DNA form, the CDR3 reads TGTGCCAGCAGTCTCCGATCCGTTCGTCGGGAGCAGTACTTC. It specifies CASSLRSVRREQYF.

This clonotype was recorded a few times. The chain recombines TRBV11-2 with TRBJ2-5; D is possibly TRBD2 (5 bases). V was cut by 6 bases and J by 4 bases, with 33 bases left in between. The CDR3 has 20 residues. The germline CDR1 and CDR2 sequences are SGHAT and FQNNGV. The CDR3 is CASSRNQPGLAFLKGETQYF. The CDR3 DNA reads TGTGCCAGCAGTCGAAATCAGCCGGGCCTAGCATTCTTGAAGGGAGAGACCCAGTACTTC.

In its sample, this clonotype was seen a few times. The chain recombines TRBV11-2 with TRBJ2-1; D is perhaps TRBD2 (7 bases). The CDR3 is 15 residues long. The V and J ends lost 5 bases and 9 bases respectively, with 20 bases between them. CDR1 and CDR2 (germline): SGHAT, FQNNGV. The CDR3 nucleotides read TGTGCCAGCAGCCTCCCGGGTGCGGGGGCCGGTGAGCAGTTCTTC. Translated, it gives CASSLPGAGAGEQFF. The full variable domain, in which reference TRBV11-2 and TRBJ2-1 provide the parts outside the CDR3, is EAGVAQSPRYKIIEKRQSVAFWCNPISGHATLYWYQQILGQGPKLLIQFQNNGVVDDSQLPKDRFSAERLKGVDSTLKIQPAKLEDSAVYLCASSLPGAGAGEQFFGPGTRLTVL.

V usage is TRBV27 and J usage is TRBJ2-2; D gene uncertain. CDR3 length: 13 residues. Germline CDR1 is MNHEY and CDR2 is SMNVEV (reference sequence). The ends were cut back, 2 bases at V and 7 bases at J, with 8 bases in the middle. CDR3: CASSLVLHGELFF. CDR3 DNA sequence: TGTGCCAGCAGTTTAGTCCTGCACGGGGAGCTGTTTTTT.

This clonotype was observed a handful of times. The genes are TRBV19 and TRBJ1-5; D unclear. This CDR3 spans 13 amino acids. V lost 3 bases, J lost 4 bases, and 7 bases lay in between. Germline V CDR1 and CDR2: LNHDA, SQIVND (reference sequence). The CDR3 DNA reads as TGTGCCAGTAGTATCAGAGTTAATCAGCCCCAGCATTTT. It yields the protein CASSIRVNQPQHF.

V gene TRBV3-1 combines with J gene TRBJ1-1; 7 bases map to TRBD1. The CDR3 has 13 residues. Germline loops: CDR1 LGHDT, CDR2 YNNKEL (reference sequence). Trimming at V came to 5 bases and at J to 11 bases, leaving 11 bases not matched to a gene. The CDR3 is CASSILSQGGAFF. Written as DNA, the CDR3 is TGTGCCAGCAGCATCCTATCCCAGGGGGGGGCTTTCTTT.

The chain employs TRBV20-1 and TRBJ1-2, with TRBD1 matching over 8 bases. This CDR3 region has 13 residues. Germline trimming cut 3 bases from V and 2 bases from J; bases unmatched to any gene: 2. Germline V gene lookup returns CDR1 DFQATT and CDR2 SNEGSKA (reference sequence). CDR3 protein: CSASDRGNYGYTF. DNA for the CDR3: TGCAGTGCTAGCGACAGGGGAAACTATGGCTACACCTTC.

Ten or more counts support this clonotype. The V gene is TRBV5-1, the J gene TRBJ2-3, with TRBD1 matching over 8 bases. The CDR3 has 15 amino acids. The V segment lost 3 bases and the J segment 1 base; nucleotides outside the gene matches: 4. CDR1 is SGHRS, CDR2 YFSETQ, per germline. CDR3 in DNA: TGCGCCAGCAGCTCCGGACAGGGCCGCACAGATACGCAGTATTTT. Translating gives CASSSGQGRTDTQYF. The full variable domain, rest sourced from reference TRBV5-1 and TRBJ2-3, is KAGVTQTPRYLIKTRGQQVTLSCSPISGHRSVSWYQQTPGQGLQFLFEYFSETQRNKGNFPGRFSGRQFSNSRSEMNVSTLELGDSALYLCASSSGQGRTDTQYFGPGTRLTVL.

This clonotype was seen a few times. The chain uses TRBV20-1 and TRBJ2-7; TRBD2 agrees at 10 bases. CDR1 is DFQATT, CDR2 SNEGSKA, per germline (reference sequence). Losses at the gene ends were 6 bases for V and 6 bases for J; bases not matched to a gene: 8. The CDR3 is made up of 13 amino acids. CDR3 DNA sequence: TGCAGTGCCACTTCAGCGGGAGGGCTCGAGCAGTACTTC. Amino acid sequence: CSATSAGGLEQYF.

This clonotype turned up a few times. The CDR3 DNA follows: TGTGCCAGCAGCTTAGATTTGACCGGGGAGCTGTTTTTT. This gives the protein CASSLDLTGELFF. The gene calls are TRBV11-2 and TRBJ2-2, with D uncertain. Trimming took 0 bases from V and 5 from J, leaving 4 bases between them. The CDR3 has 13 amino acids. Germline CDR1 is SGHAT and CDR2 is FQNNGV.

This clonotype was observed many times. The V call is TRBV5-1, the J call TRBJ2-7; D not resolved. The germline V and J ends were trimmed by 5 bases and 2 bases, with 14 bases remaining between them. CDR1 is SGHRS and CDR2 is YFSETQ in the germline V gene. The CDR3 consists of 14 residues. The CDR3: CASSSFTRTYEQYF. The CDR3 DNA follows: TGCGCCAGCAGTAGCTTTACGAGGACCTACGAGCAGTACTTC.